This section outlines one TCR beta chain sequence together with its context. The CDR3 length is 13 residues. The germline gives CDR1 SQVTM, CDR2 ANQGSEA. V was cut by 3 bases and J by 4 bases, with 12 bases left in between. A second roughly 6 to 12 cycle PCR used barcoded and J-beta primers. Sequencing of every sample gave 2.5 million or more CDR3-containing paired-end reads. Each CDR3 protein gets one entry after TCRdb re-called the 5' RACE reads with MiXCR. The table records some 710,000 distinct CDR3 sequences, 35% to 60% of them present only once. This entry comes from a study of blood T cells in healthy people across ages.

Material for sequencing was blood. The clonotype comes from a man older than 75 in good health. The chain uses TRBV29-1 and TRBJ2-5; perhaps D is TRBD1 or TRBD2 (5 bases each). In DNA form, the CDR3 reads TGCAGCGTTGAGGAGAGGGGTTCAGAGACCCAGTACTTC. This translates into CSVEERGSETQYF.